This TCR beta chain was recorded in a study of cytomegalovirus exposure and HLA in healthy donors listed by TCRdb under 2017. As for the study more broadly: In an earlier analysis of several hundred of the donors, 250 to 350 Gb of sequence data and 90 million to 130 million unique TCR beta sequences from 150 million to 200 million T cells were reported. The study profiled the T cell repertoires of 666 subjects by immunosequencing and related them to cytomegalovirus serostatus. High-throughput TCR immunosequencing, statistical association of individual TCRs with disease status, and machine learning were combined to predict cytomegalovirus infection status. Among about 410 genotyped donors of the cohort, an average of roughly 230,000 unique TCR beta nucleotide sequences was sequenced per donor, of which about 18% were non-productive. Roughly 300 gigabases of sequencing data and around 87 million unique TCR sequences were included in an early release covering roughly 600 HLA-typed donors. Genome-wide SNP genotypes for about 65% of the 666 donors were used in a later genetic analysis, which treated that subset as a discovery cohort. An earlier analysis of several hundred of the donors applied high-throughput TCR beta sequencing to assess whether each TCR beta V gene segment acted as functional or pseudogenic. Every repertoire in the discovery cohort had been generated on one and the same sequencing platform. HLA typing included class I and class II loci at four-digit resolution. The study was designed to test whether signatures of past pathogen exposure could be identified by cataloging public T cell receptors. The genetic ancestry cluster associated with self-reported Caucasian donors included about four fifths of the 300 to 400 genotyped donors. Donor age, sex, ethnicity and CMV serostatus were compiled together with the repertoire data. Rather than using new phenotypic data, the later analysis identified candidate immune exposures from TCR beta sequences and from how often those sequences occurred across donors. The number of typed donors differed by locus: 629-630 for A, B, C, DRB1 and DQB1; 500 to 550 for DQA1; around 610 for DPA1; and roughly 450 for DPB1. Along with the approximately 700-subject first cohort, a separate validation cohort of 120 different subjects was used. A handful of DR-DQ haplotypes were handled as single units for association and clustering because linkage in the cohort was strong. A later analysis re-examined previously published TCR beta repertoires from more than 550 donors and added high-resolution HLA genotyping to investigate patterns of TCR occurrence.

As to this clone: Its recognized antigen is unknown. No much larger clonotype is one base removed from it; base qualities were not supplied.

From the cysteine up to the phenylalanine, the CDR3 has a length of 14 residues. Solely the CDR3 DNA is kept, with 42 bases framed from the first base. Looking up the germline V gene yields CDR1 LGHNA and CDR2 YSLEER. V and J are truncated by 3 bases and 5 bases respectively, leaving an intervening sequence of 13 bases. The library relied on the immunoSEQ multiplex PCR assay. A mixture of 60 forward primers for TCR Vbeta segments and 13 reverse primers for TCR Jbeta segments was used in the multiplex PCR. Amplification of the CDR3 region of rearranged TCR beta genes was performed with a multiplex PCR assay on genomic DNA. The amplified TCR beta libraries were sequenced on the Illumina HiSeq System as 87-base-pair reads. In the source study's methods: Across the 670 or so repertoires, a later analysis counted approximately 75 million unique TCR beta chains, some 11 million of which were shared by at least two donors. Raw reads were error-corrected and collapsed into unique sequences with a nearest-neighbor algorithm that merged closely related sequences to remove PCR and sequencing errors. CDR3 sequences were aligned to IMGT reference sequences to assign V, D and J gene segments. For a sequence to be retained, a match of at least six nucleotides to both a V gene segment and a J gene segment was required. A rearrangement was called productive if the CDR3 had no stop codons and remained in frame with V and J, and every other rearrangement was called non-productive. Following IMGT convention, CDR3 was defined as the stretch from the second conserved V-encoded cysteine up to the conserved J-encoded phenylalanine. In an earlier analysis of more than 550 of the donors, sequences lacking an unambiguous match to a single V gene segment were excluded. In an earlier analysis of around 590 of the donors, a V segment was called functional when productive rearrangements were above 56.7%, and segregating when the standard deviation between donors exceeded 5%. A statistical classification framework was developed to diagnose cytomegalovirus status using the catalog of TCR beta chain sequences. V and J gene assignment, in a later analysis, came from comparing TCR nucleotide sequences with IMGT/GENE-DB human TR gene sequences. In a later analysis, CDR3 sequences and most-parsimonious VDJ recombination scenarios were assigned using the TCRdist pipeline. A later analysis defined each TCR beta chain by its CDR3 amino acid sequence plus V-gene family, and excluded reads lacking a unique V-gene family. In a later analysis, 450 to 600 highly shared, low-generation-probability nucleotide sequences were removed to address suspected cross-contamination and a sequencing artifact. For each public chain, a later analysis derived a clonal expansion index from normalized ranks of inferred template counts within each repertoire. In a later analysis, generation probabilities were computed using a VDJ recombination model fitted to out-of-frame rearrangements, and the results were checked against IGoR. A later analysis scored TCR-TCR, TCR-HLA and TCR-CMV co-occurrence with hypergeometric tests, applying a repertoire-size bias correction to TCR pairs. To estimate false discovery rates, a later analysis permuted the HLA or CMV assignments 20 times. In a later analysis, co-occurring TCRs were grouped using DBSCAN, and TCRdist sequence similarity was added for clustering within HLA-allele-positive subsets. Repertoires with fewer than 30,000 or more than 120,000 public chains were left out of co-occurrence clustering, as were about 5 repertoires with anomalous nucleotide sharing. TCRdb holds this immuneACCESS table with in-frame rearrangements only. Some clones are missing; in checked studies, unresolved V genes explain under half, and the rest has no known cause. V and J calls and clone size are as listed in that table; D and trimming were resolved from the DNA. The table for this sample lists about 170,000 clones; approximately 67% of them were counted only once. 2.5% to 3% of the sample rests with the top ten.

The cohort comprised fewer than 700 healthy bone marrow donors. At the time of sampling, every cohort member was nominally healthy, though immune exposures that went unrecorded were likely present. The donor tested CMV seronegative and was one of the 352 seronegative cohort members. A peripheral blood sample was collected from each donor, and TCR beta sequencing was performed on peripheral blood mononuclear cells. The Qiagen DNeasy Blood Extraction Kit was used to extract genomic DNA from the blood cell samples. Findings and caveats that apply to the study as a whole: The only immune exposure information available for the cohort was CMV serostatus. The authors suggested that the approach could potentially be generalized to other disease states and immunological phenotypes. A later genetic analysis reported fewer N-insertions in productive TCRs among donors in an Asian-associated ancestry cluster than the approximately 700-donor mean. Sequencing depth was assumed to be roughly uniform across donors in the presence/absence analyses, though that assumption may not hold. A cluster of highly shared sequence variants was judged likely to represent a technical artifact of the sequencing pipeline. At a false discovery rate of 0.05, a later analysis linked around 17,000 TCR beta sequences to specific HLA alleles. A later analysis found that HLA-associated TCR beta chains were more clonally expanded and had lower generation probabilities than equally common non-associated chains. In a later analysis, the rate of TCR association differed among HLA loci, with DRB1 alleles having the most associated TCRs and HLA-C alleles having the fewest. When HLA alleles, especially DR and DQ, strongly co-occurred, TCR associations were difficult to assign to individual alleles. In this cohort, only TCR beta chains were sequenced, and detectable features were limited by the absence of alpha or paired-chain data. A few of the identified cytomegalovirus-associated TCR beta chains were confirmed in vitro to be specific for cytomegalovirus antigens. Because counts were too low, about 15 rarely observed V segments, including chromosome 9 orphons, were left out of the earlier analysis of about 500 of the donors. A later genetic analysis associated a missense DCLRE1C variant with V-gene and J-gene trimming of TCR beta chains, and an independent cohort replicated the association. A later analysis reported that several top co-occurrence clusters appeared linked to parvovirus B19, influenza, CMV and Epstein-Barr virus. According to a later analysis, most CMV-associated TCR beta chains appeared to be HLA-restricted, and the HLA associations seemed to be driven largely by CMV exposure. The 87-base-pair reads could not distinguish some IMGT-functional V segments, including TRBV6-2 and TRBV6-3, so those segments were excluded. The classifier was reported to diagnose cytomegalovirus status with high specificity and sensitivity in both the original cohort and the validation cohort. The study gave a list of 150 to 200 TCR beta chains associated with cytomegalovirus. Across donors, most TCR sequences were observed very rarely, whereas some public TCRs were present in many individuals. Because HLA typing was missing for some donors at each locus, association tests included only the typed subset. A further reported finding was that TCR beta sequences accurately predicted the HLA-A and HLA-B alleles for most subjects in the first cohort. Correlated functional status among segregating V segments might reflect linkage disequilibrium, but an unknown experimental factor could not be ruled out. Broadly in line with IMGT annotations, most TCR beta V segments showed up in productive rearrangements about 90% or about 30% of the time in an earlier analysis of several hundred of the donors.

Sequencing input: PBMCs. This chain joins TRBV4-3 to TRBJ1-1; the D segment cannot be called with confidence. This receptor was identified in a man aged 40-49 years in good health and CMV-seronegative. In nucleotide form, the sequence is TGCGCCAGCAGCCAGGTTGGAACGGGAACTGAAGCTTTCTTT. Translation gives CASSQVGTGTEAFF.